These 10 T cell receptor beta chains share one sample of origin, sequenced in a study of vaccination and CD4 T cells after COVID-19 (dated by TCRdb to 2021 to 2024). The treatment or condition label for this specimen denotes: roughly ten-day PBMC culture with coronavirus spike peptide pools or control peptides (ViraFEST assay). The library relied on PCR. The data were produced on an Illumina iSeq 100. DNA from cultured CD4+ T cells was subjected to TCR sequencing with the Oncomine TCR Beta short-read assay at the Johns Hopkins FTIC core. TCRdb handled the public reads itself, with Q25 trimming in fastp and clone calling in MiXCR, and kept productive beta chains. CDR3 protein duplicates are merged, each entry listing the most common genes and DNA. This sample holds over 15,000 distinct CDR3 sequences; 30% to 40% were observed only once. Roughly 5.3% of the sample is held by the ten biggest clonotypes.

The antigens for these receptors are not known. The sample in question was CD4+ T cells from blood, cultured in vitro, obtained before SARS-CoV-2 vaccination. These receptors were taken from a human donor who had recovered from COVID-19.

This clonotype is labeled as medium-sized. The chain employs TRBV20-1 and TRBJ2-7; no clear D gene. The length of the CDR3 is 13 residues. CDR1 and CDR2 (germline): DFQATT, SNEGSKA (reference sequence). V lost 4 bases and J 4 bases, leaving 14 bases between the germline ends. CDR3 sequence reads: CSATDKSEYEQYF. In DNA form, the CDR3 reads TGCAGTGCTACCGACAAGTCAGAGTACGAGCAGTACTTC.

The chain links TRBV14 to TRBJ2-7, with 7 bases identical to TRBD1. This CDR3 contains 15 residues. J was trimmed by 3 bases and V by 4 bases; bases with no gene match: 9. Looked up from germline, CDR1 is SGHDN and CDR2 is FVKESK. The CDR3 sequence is CASSRHRDRNYEQYF. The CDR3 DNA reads TGTGCCAGCAGCCGACACAGGGACAGAAACTACGAGCAGTACTTC.

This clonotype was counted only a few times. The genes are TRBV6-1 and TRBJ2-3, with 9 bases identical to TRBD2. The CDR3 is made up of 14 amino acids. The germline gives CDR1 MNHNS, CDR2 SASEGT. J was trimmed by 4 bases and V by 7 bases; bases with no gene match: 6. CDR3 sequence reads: CASIASGASDTQYF. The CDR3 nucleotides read TGTGCCAGCATAGCTAGCGGGGCATCAGATACGCAGTATTTT.

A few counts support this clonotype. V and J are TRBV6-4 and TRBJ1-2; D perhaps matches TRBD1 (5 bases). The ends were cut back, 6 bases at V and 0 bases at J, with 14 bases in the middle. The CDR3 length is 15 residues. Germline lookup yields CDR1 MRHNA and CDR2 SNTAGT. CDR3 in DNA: TGTGCCAGCAGGAAAGGACCGGGGGCTAACTATGGCTACACCTTC. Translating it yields CASRKGPGANYGYTF.

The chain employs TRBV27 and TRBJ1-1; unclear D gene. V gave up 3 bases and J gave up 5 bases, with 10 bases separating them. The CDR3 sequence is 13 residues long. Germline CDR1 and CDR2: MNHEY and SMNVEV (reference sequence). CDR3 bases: TGTGCCAGCAGTTTGAGTCTCTGGACTGAAGCTTTCTTT. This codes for CASSLSLWTEAFF.

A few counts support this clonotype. The CDR3 nucleotides are TGTGCCTGGAGTAGGAGTAGCAATCAGCCCCAGCATTTT. This sequence encodes CAWSRSSNQPQHF. This rearrangement joins TRBV30 to TRBJ1-5; D is unresolved. There are 13 residues in the CDR3. V shed 2 bases and J shed 0 bases, with 5 bases lying between them. The germline gives CDR1 GTSNPN, CDR2 SVGIG (reference sequence). Full variable domain (remainder filled in from reference TRBV30 and TRBJ1-5): SQTIHQWPATLVQPVGSPLSLECTVEGTSNPNLYWYRQAAGRGLQLLFYSVGIGQISSEVPQNLSASRPQDRQFILSSKKLLLSDSGFYLCAWSRSSNQPQHFGDGTRLSIL.

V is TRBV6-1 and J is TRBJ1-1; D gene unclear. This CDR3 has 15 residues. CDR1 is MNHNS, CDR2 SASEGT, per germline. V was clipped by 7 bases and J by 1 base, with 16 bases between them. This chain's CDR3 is CASKTKGPANTEAFF. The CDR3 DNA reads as TGTGCCAGCAAAACCAAAGGCCCCGCGAACACTGAAGCTTTCTTT.

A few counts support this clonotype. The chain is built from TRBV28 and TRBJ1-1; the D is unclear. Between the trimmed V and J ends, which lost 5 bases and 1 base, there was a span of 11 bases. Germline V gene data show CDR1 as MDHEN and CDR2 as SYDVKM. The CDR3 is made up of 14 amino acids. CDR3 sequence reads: CASSRPTKNTEAFF. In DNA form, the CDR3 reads TGTGCCAGCAGTCGGCCCACTAAGAACACTGAAGCTTTCTTT.

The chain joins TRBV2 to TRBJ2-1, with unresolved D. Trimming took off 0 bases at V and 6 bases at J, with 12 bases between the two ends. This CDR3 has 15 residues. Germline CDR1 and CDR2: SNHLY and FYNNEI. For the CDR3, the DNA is TGTGCCAGCAGTGAAGCAGGGAAACCCACCAATGAGCAGTTCTTC. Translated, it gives CASSEAGKPTNEQFF.

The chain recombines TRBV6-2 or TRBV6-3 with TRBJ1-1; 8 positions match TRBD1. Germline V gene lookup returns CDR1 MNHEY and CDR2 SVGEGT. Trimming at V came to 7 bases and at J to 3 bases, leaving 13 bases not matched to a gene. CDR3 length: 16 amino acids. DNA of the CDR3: TGTGCCAGCACCCCGGGAGCAGGGGGCTGGGACACTGAAGCTTTCTTT. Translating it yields CASTPGAGGWDTEAFF.